This record concerns one TCR beta chain sequence. The length of the CDR3 is 9 residues. Germline V gene sequence: CDR1 DFQATT, CDR2 SNEGSKA (reference sequence). The data were obtained in a study of shared clonotypes between healthy human individuals. Adults of Caucasian background living in Nashville, Tennessee made up all donors. This table comes from immunoSEQ multiplex PCR, and its TCRdb copy is limited to in-frame clones, with some not included. The table lists about 600,000 clones, around 97% of them singletons. The sequencing input was naive CD4+ T cells sorted from blood. As to subset: CD45RA+ positively selected. J is TRBJ2-1 and V is TRBV20-1, with D perhaps matching TRBD1 (6 bases). The receptor's source is a woman aged 30 to 39 in good health. In DNA, the CDR3 is TGCAGCCTAGGGGGTGAGCAGTTCTTC. It yields the protein CSLGGEQFF.